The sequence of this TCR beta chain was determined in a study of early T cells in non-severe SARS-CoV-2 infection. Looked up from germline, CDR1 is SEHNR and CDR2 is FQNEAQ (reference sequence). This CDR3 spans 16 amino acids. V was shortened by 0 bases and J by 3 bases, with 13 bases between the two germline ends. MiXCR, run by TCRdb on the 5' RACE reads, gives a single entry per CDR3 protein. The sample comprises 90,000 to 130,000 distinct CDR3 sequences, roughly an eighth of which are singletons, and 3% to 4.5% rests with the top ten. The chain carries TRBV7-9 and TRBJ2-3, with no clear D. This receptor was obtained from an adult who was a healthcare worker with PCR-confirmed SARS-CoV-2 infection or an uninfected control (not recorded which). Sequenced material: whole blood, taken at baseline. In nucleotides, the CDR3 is TGTGCCAGCAGCTTAGCCCTTCCCGAGGTGACAGATACGCAGTATTTT. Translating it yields CASSLALPEVTDTQYF.